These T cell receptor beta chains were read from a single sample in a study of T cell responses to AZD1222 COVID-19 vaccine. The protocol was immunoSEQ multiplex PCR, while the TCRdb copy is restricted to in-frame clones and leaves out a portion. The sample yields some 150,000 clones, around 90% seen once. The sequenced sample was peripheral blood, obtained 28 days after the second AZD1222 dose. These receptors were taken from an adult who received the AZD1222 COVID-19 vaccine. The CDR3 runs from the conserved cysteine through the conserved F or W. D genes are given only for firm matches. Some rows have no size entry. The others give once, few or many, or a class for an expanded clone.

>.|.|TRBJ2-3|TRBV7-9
TGTGCCAGCAGCACGGGGCTCAGCACAGATACGCAGTATTTT
CASSTGLSTDTQYF
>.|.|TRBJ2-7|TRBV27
TGTGCCAGCAGACAAGGGGCCTACGAGCAGTACTTC
CASRQGAYEQYF
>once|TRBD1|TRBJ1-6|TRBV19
TGTGCCAGTACCCCGGGACAGCTGGGGTATTCACCCCTCCACTTT
CASTPGQLGYSPLHF
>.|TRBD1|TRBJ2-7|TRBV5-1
TGCGCCAGCAGCTTGGCCGACAGGGGGCTATACGGGCAGTACTTC
CASSLADRGLYGQYF
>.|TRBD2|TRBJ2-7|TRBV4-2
TGTGCCAGCAGCCAAGAGGCAGCGGGAGAGGACGACGAGCAGTACTTC
CASSQEAAGEDDEQYF
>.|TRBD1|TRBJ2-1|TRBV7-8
TGTGCCAGCAGCTCCAACCCTCAGGGGGAACAGTTCTTC
CASSSNPQGEQFF
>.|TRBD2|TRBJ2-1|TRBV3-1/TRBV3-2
TGTGCCAGCAGCCAACCCTCGACCGGGACTAGCGGCTACAATGAGCAGTTCTTC
CASSQPSTGTSGYNEQFF
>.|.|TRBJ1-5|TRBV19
TGTGCCAGTAGTATAGTTCAGGGGATCCGCAATCAGCCCCAGCATTTT
CASSIVQGIRNQPQHF
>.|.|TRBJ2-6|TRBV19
TGTGCCAGTAGTAAGGGCTCTGGGGCCAACGTCCTGACTTTC
CASSKGSGANVLTF
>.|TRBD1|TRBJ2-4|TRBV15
TGTGCCACCAGCAGAGAGAGAGCGGACAGGGGTGGGACCAAAAACATTCAGTACTTC
CATSRERADRGGTKNIQYF
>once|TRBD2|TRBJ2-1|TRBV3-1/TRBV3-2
TGTGCCAGCAGTAGCGGGCCCCTGCGGTTCTTC
CASSSGPLRFF